These 20 T cell receptor beta chains share one sample of origin, sequenced in a study of human T cells and chemical hapten exposure. Indicated time point: pre-sensitization, week 0. The treatment denotes: therapeutic diphenylcyclopropenone sensitization with weekly scalp DPC. MiXCR, applied by TCRdb to the RACE reads, yields one record per CDR3 protein. The table has approximately 370,000 distinct CDR3 sequences, 4.5% to 7% seen once; the top ten hold 7% to 10%. The sample consisted of whole blood, taken in connection with sensitization to the hapten diphenylcyclopropenone (DPC). The receptors derive from a woman aged 18-29 years with alopecia areata. Some clones in this sample may be carry-over from other donors' samples.

This clonotype was picked up many times. The rearrangement links TRBV10-3 to TRBJ1-1, with 8 bases that match TRBD1. V lost 6 bases to trimming and J lost 5 bases; unmatched junction nucleotides: 11. The germline V gene encodes CDR1 ENHRY and CDR2 SYGVKD. The CDR3 runs 15 residues. DNA of the CDR3: TGTGCCATCAGCAGCGGCAGGGGGCCGTCTACTGAAGCTTTCTTT. Residues: CAISSGRGPSTEAFF.

The table lists this clonotype with a few counts. J is TRBJ1-1 and V is TRBV9; D unclear. Trimming left V 0 bases short and J 4 bases short, with 10 bases between. The CDR3 sequence is 14 residues long. The germline gives CDR1 SGDLS, CDR2 YYNGEE. CDR3 amino acids: CASSVGEGGTEAFF. CDR3 nucleotide sequence: TGTGCCAGCAGCGTAGGAGAAGGCGGCACTGAAGCTTTCTTT.

Only a few counts were recorded for this clonotype. J is TRBJ2-1 and V is TRBV5-1; 8 bases align to TRBD1. The V segment lost 5 bases and the J segment 6 bases; nucleotides outside the gene matches: 10. Germline loops: CDR1 SGHRS, CDR2 YFSETQ. This CDR3 is 15 amino acids long. For the CDR3, the DNA is TGCGCCAGCAGTTACGACAGGGGACTTGTCAATGAGCAGTTCTTC. This codes for CASSYDRGLVNEQFF.

This clonotype was seen repeatedly, ten times or more. The J gene is TRBJ2-1, the V gene TRBV24-1; possible D gene TRBD1, 5 bases. The V end was cut by 0 bases, the J end by 7 bases, with 9 bases between. Germline CDR1 reads KGHDR; CDR2 reads SFDVKD. The CDR3 is 14 amino acids. The CDR3, as DNA: TGTGCCACCAGTGATTTGCTCAGGGAAAATGAGCAGTTCTTC. Protein product: CATSDLLRENEQFF.

This sequence joins TRBV12-3 or TRBV12-4 and TRBJ2-6; D not certain. The germline V and J ends were trimmed by 3 bases and 0 bases, with 6 bases remaining between them. The CDR3 has 15 residues. CDR3 protein: CASSFRHSGANVLTF. In nucleotides, the CDR3 is TGTGCCAGCAGTTTCCGGCACTCTGGGGCCAACGTCCTGACTTTC.

V usage is TRBV3-1 and J usage is TRBJ2-3; possibly TRBD2 for D (6 bases). CDR3 size: 14 residues. The germline V gene encodes CDR1 LGHDT and CDR2 YNNKEL (reference sequence). Trimming left V 4 bases short and J 4 bases short, with 12 bases between. The CDR3 region is CASSPERLADTQYF. The CDR3 DNA reads as TGTGCCAGCAGCCCGGAAAGACTAGCAGATACGCAGTATTTT.

This clonotype showed up just a few times. This sequence joins TRBV3-1 and TRBJ1-5; D gene uncertain. The CDR3 covers 12 residues. From germline, CDR1 is LGHDT and CDR2 YNNKEL (reference sequence). The V end lost 10 bases, the J end lost 5 bases, and 12 bases lay between the germline ends. CDR3 nucleotides: TGTGCCACCTGGATTGGGGATCAGCCCCAGCATTTT. Translated: CATWIGDQPQHF.

This clonotype has a handful of counts. In DNA, the CDR3 is TGTGCCAGCAGTTTAATTGGCGATGGGGGGATGCAGTATTTT. Amino acids: CASSLIGDGGMQYF. The genes are TRBV12-3 or TRBV12-4 and TRBJ2-3; D is perhaps TRBD2 (6 bases). This CDR3 has 14 amino acids. V gave up 2 bases and J gave up 11 bases, with 17 bases separating them.

This clonotype was recorded at least ten times. The chain joins TRBV5-1 to TRBJ2-3; D is ambiguous. This CDR3 comprises 15 residues. The V and J ends lost 0 bases and 0 bases respectively, with 8 bases between them. CDR1 is SGHRS and CDR2 is YFSETQ in the germline V gene. CDR3 in amino acids: CASSLEDGSTDTQYF. CDR3 bases: TGCGCCAGCAGCTTGGAAGACGGAAGCACAGATACGCAGTATTTT.

This clonotype has at least ten counts. The CDR3 loop reads CASSAREGTEAFF. In DNA form, the CDR3 reads TGTGCCAGCAGTGCCAGGGAAGGCACTGAAGCTTTCTTT. V and J are TRBV2 and TRBJ1-1; D perhaps matches TRBD1 (5 bases). Looked up from germline, CDR1 is SNHLY and CDR2 is FYNNEI. This CDR3 spans 13 amino acids. Trimming removed 4 bases at V and 4 bases at J, with 10 bases between. Using reference TRBV2 and TRBJ1-1 for the parts outside the CDR3, the full variable domain is EPEVTQTPSHQVTQMGQEVILRCVPISNHLYFYWYRQILGQKVEFLVSFYNNEISEKSEIFDDQFSVERPDGSNFTLKIRSTKLEDSAMYFCASSAREGTEAFFGQGTRLTVV.

This clonotype showed up many times. This sequence joins TRBV7-8 and TRBJ2-1; no clear D. Looked up from germline, CDR1 is SGHVS and CDR2 is FQNEAQ. This CDR3 comprises 13 residues. Trimming removed 1 base from V and 6 bases from J, with 7 bases in between. For the CDR3, the DNA is TGTGCCAGCAGCTTAGTGCCAGCCAATGAGCAGTTCTTC. Encoded protein: CASSLVPANEQFF.

The rearrangement uses TRBV20-1 and TRBJ1-2, with D unclear. Germline CDR1 reads DFQATT; CDR2 reads SNEGSKA (reference sequence). This CDR3 comprises 12 residues. The V and J ends lost 4 bases and 3 bases respectively, with 9 bases between them. The CDR3 sequence is CSANTDHYGYTF. The CDR3, as DNA: TGCAGTGCTAATACAGATCACTATGGCTACACCTTC.

This clonotype was found many times. This chain joins TRBV15 and TRBJ1-3; D not resolved. The germline V and J ends were trimmed by 0 bases and 5 bases, with 8 bases remaining between them. The germline gives CDR1 LNHNV, CDR2 YYDKDF (reference sequence). This CDR3 region has 14 residues. Here the CDR3 DNA reads TGTGCCACCAGCAGAGACGAGATAAGAAACACCATATATTTT. This gives the protein CATSRDEIRNTIYF.

CDR3 DNA sequence: TGTGCCACCAGCAGACCGGGAGGCGGTAGTGAAAAACTGTTTTTT. Translated, it gives CATSRPGGGSEKLFF. The chain uses TRBV15 and TRBJ1-4, with D unresolved. V was clipped by 2 bases and J by 7 bases, with 14 bases between them. The germline gives CDR1 LNHNV, CDR2 YYDKDF (reference sequence). The CDR3 length is 15 residues.

This clonotype was observed a few times. The rearrangement joins TRBV20-1 to TRBJ1-2; TRBD1 matches 8 bases. This CDR3 has 12 residues. Germline loops: CDR1 DFQATT, CDR2 SNEGSKA (reference sequence). Unmatched junction bases numbered 7, after V lost 5 bases and J lost 8 bases. CDR3 nucleotide sequence: TGCAGTGCTCTTGGACAGGGAGGAGGCTACACCTTC. Protein sequence: CSALGQGGGYTF.

This clonotype was counted a few times. The chain combines TRBV29-1 with TRBJ1-1, with D possibly TRBD1 on 5 matching bases. Germline-derived CDR1 and CDR2 are SQVTM and ANQGSEA. CDR3 size: 10 residues. Trimming removed 4 bases at V and 7 bases at J, with 7 bases between. CDR3 nucleotide sequence: TGCAGCGTTGGACAGATTGAAGCTTTCTTT. It translates to CSVGQIEAFF.

This clonotype came up many times. The CDR3 DNA reads TGTGCTAGTGGTATCGGACAATCGAACACTGAAGCTTTCTTT. Translation: CASGIGQSNTEAFF. J is TRBJ1-1 and V is TRBV12-5, with D perhaps matching TRBD1 (5 bases). CDR1 is LGHNT, CDR2 FRNRAP, per germline. The CDR3 is 14 residues long. Deletions cut 5 bases from V and 1 base from J, with 11 bases between.

This clonotype was recorded many times. V gene TRBV12-3 or TRBV12-4 combines with J gene TRBJ2-1, with TRBD1 identical over 9 bases. CDR3 length: 15 residues. Trimming at V came to 5 bases and at J to 5 bases, leaving 7 bases not matched to a gene. The CDR3 protein is CASSPRTGANNEQFF. Here the CDR3 DNA reads TGTGCCAGCAGTCCGCGGACAGGGGCGAACAATGAGCAGTTCTTC.

This clonotype was observed many times. This rearrangement joins TRBV20-1 to TRBJ1-2; TRBD1 matches at 7 bases. Trimming cost V 5 bases and J 8 bases; bases outside gene matches: 11. This CDR3 has 13 amino acids. Germline V gene lookup returns CDR1 DFQATT and CDR2 SNEGSKA (reference sequence). This CDR3 reads CSAGSYRGRGYTF. For the CDR3, the DNA is TGCAGTGCTGGCAGTTACAGGGGTCGCGGCTACACCTTC.

The chain joins TRBV7-2 to TRBJ2-4; 7 bases fit TRBD2. V lost 5 bases and J lost 8; bases outside the gene matches: 6. The CDR3 runs to 13 residues. Germline values: CDR1 SGHTA, CDR2 FQGNSA. This CDR3 is CASSGRGRDIQYF. CDR3 in DNA: TGTGCCAGCAGCGGGAGGGGTAGGGACATTCAGTACTTC.